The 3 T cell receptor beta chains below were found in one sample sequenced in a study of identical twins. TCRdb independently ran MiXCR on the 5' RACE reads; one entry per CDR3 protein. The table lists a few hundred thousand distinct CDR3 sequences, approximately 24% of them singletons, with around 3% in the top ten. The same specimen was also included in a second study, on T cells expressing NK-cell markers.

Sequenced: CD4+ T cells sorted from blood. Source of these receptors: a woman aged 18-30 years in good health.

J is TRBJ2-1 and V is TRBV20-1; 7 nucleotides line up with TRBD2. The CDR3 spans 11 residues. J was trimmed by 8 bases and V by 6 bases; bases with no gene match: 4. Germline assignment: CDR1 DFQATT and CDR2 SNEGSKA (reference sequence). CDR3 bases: TGCAGTGCCCCCGGACTAGATGAGCAGTTCTTC. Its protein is CSAPGLDEQFF.

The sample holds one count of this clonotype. This chain's CDR3 is CSVAGREGRTYEQYF. The DNA of the CDR3 is TGCAGCGTTGCTGGGCGGGAGGGCCGCACCTACGAGCAGTACTTC. The V gene is TRBV29-1, the J gene TRBJ2-7; TRBD2 aligns across 9 bases. The CDR3 loop spans 15 amino acids. Germline V gene sequence: CDR1 SQVTM, CDR2 ANQGSEA. With 4 bases clipped from V and 2 bases from J, the junction kept 9 bases outside the gene matches.

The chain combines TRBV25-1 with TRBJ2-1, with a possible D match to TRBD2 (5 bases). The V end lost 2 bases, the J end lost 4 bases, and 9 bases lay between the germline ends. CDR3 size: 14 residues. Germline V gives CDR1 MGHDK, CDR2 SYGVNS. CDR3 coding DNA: TGTGCCAGCAGTGAAGGAGGTGCGTACAATGAGCAGTTCTTC. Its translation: CASSEGGAYNEQFF.